This TCR beta chain was sequenced in a study of shared clonotypes between healthy human individuals. Overall study findings and caveats: Among donors, the sharing of clonotypes was expected to be influenced by sequencing depth. Researchers sampled only blood; tissue repertoires likely differ.

The CDR3 contains 12 residues. The germline gives CDR1 KGHSH, CDR2 LQKENI. V was trimmed by 6 bases and J by 4 bases, leaving 9 bases between them. As concerns this clone: Its cognate antigen is unknown. This sample includes further DNA sequences coding for the same CDR3.

DNA input for the unsorted PBMC replicate PCRs was about 280 ng, approximately 30,000 T cell genomes. The protocol was immunoSEQ multiplex PCR, while the TCRdb copy is restricted to in-frame clones and leaves out a portion. The sample has roughly 500,000 clones; roughly 80% are singletons. Sample: PBMCs. This TCR was recovered from a woman in her 40s in good health. Some clones in this sample may be carry-over from other donors' samples. The chain links TRBV18 to TRBJ2-5; D ambiguous. Here the CDR3 reads CASSPAGETQYF. The CDR3 nucleotides read TGTGCCAGCTCGCCCGCAGGAGAGACCCAGTACTTC.